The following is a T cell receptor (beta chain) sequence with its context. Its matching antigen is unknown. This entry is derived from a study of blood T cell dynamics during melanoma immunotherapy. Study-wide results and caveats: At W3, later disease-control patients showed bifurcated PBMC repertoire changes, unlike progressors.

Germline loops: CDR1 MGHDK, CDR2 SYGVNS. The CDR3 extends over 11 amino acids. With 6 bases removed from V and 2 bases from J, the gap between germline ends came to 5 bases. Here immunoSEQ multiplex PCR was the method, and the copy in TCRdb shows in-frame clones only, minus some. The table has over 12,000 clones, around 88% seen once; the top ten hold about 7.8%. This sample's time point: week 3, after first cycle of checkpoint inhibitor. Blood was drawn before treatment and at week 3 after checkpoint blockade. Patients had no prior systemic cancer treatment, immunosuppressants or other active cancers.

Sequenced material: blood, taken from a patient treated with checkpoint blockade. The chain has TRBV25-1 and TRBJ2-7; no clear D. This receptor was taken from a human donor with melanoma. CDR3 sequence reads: CASRDAYEQYF. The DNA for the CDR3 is TGTGCCAGCAGGGATGCCTACGAGCAGTACTTC.